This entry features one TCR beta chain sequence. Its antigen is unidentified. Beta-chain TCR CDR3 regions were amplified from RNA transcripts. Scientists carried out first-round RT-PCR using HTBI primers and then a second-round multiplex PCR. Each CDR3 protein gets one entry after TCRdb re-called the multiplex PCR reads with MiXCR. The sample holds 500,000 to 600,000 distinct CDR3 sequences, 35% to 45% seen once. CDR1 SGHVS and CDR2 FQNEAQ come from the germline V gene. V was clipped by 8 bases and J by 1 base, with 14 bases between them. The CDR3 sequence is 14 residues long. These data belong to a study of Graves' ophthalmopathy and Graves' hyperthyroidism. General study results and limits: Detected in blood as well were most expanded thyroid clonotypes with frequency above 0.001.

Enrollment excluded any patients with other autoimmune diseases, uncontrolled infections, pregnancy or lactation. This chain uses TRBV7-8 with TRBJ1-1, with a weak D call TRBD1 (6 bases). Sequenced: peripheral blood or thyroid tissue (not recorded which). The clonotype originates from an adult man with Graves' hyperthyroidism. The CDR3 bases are TGTGCCAGCCGAATGGGCAGGGGGAACACTGAAGCTTTCTTT. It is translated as CASRMGRGNTEAFF. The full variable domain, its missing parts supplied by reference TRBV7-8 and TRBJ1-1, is GAGVSQSPRYKVAKRGQDVALRCDPISGHVSLFWYQQALGQGPEFLTYFQNEAQLDKSGLPSDRFFAERPEGSVSTLKIQRTQQEDSAVYLCASRMGRGNTEAFFGQGTRLTVV.